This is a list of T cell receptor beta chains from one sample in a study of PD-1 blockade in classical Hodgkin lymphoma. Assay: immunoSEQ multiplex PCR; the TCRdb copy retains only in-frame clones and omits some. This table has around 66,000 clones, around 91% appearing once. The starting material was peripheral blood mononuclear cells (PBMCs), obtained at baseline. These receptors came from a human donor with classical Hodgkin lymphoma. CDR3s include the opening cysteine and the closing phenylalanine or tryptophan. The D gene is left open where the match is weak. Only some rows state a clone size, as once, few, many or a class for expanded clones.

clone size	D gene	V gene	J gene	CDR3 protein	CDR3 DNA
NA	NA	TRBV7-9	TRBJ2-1	CASSLWGSYNEQFF	TGTGCCAGCAGCTTATGGGGGTCCTACAATGAGCAGTTCTTC
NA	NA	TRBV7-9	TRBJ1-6	CASSSRERMNGASPLHF	TGTGCCAGCAGCTCCCGGGAACGGATGAACGGAGCTTCACCCCTCCACTTT
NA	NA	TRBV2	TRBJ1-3	CASSEVATAGNTIYF	TGTGCCAGCAGTGAAGTGGCCACGGCTGGAAACACCATATATTTT
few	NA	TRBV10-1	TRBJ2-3	CASSDGADITDTQYF	TGCGCCAGCAGTGACGGAGCGGATATCACAGATACGCAGTATTTT
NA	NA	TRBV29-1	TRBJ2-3	CSVVPGGGVSSTDTQYF	TGCAGCGTTGTTCCGGGCGGAGGGGTGTCGAGCACAGATACGCAGTATTTT
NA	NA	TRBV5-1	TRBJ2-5	CASSLESGETQYF	TGCGCCAGCAGCTTGGAGAGTGGAGAGACCCAGTACTTC
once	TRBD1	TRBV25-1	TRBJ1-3	CASSVPDGTAGNTIYF	TGTGCCAGCAGTGTCCCGGACGGGACAGCTGGAAACACCATATATTTT
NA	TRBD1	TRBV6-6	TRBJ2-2	CASSYPRGQGGLFF	TGTGCCAGCAGTTACCCCCGCGGACAGGGTGGGCTGTTTTTT
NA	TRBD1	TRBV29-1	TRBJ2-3	CSVGGAQGHTDTQYF	TGCAGCGTTGGGGGCGCACAGGGGCACACAGATACGCAGTATTTT
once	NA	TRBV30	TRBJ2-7	CAWGTSYVRYF	TGTGCCTGGGGAACAAGTTACGTAAGGTACTTC
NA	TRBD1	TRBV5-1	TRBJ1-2	CASSAGTDRDGYTF	TGCGCCAGCAGCGCGGGGACAGACCGCGATGGCTACACCTTC
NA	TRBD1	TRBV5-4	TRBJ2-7	CASSLQGAIEQYF	TGTGCCAGCAGCTTGCAGGGGGCGATCGAGCAGTACTTC
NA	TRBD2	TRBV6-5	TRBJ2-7	CASSSLASGAYEQYF	TGTGCCAGCAGTTCCCTGGCTAGCGGGGCCTACGAGCAGTACTTC
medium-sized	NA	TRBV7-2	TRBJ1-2	CASSGRTHGYTF	TGTGCCAGCAGCGGCAGGACTCACGGCTACACCTTC
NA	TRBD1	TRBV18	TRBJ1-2	CASSHGQGNGYTF	TGTGCCAGCTCCCACGGACAGGGAAATGGCTACACCTTC
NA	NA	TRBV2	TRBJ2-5	CASSVEREETQYF	TGTGCCAGCAGTGTGGAGCGGGAAGAGACCCAGTACTTC
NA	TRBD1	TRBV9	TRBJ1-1	CASSPDRGIVNTEAFF	TGTGCCAGCAGCCCCGACAGGGGGATCGTGAACACTGAAGCTTTCTTT
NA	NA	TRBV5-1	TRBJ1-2	CASSSEPPNYGYTF	TGCGCCAGCAGCTCAGAACCTCCTAACTATGGCTACACCTTC
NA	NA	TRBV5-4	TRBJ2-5	CASSLADGNQETQYF	TGTGCCAGCAGCTTGGCCGACGGCAACCAAGAGACCCAGTACTTC
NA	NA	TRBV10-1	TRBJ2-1	CASSNPIYNEQFF	TGCGCCAGCAGTAACCCCATATACAATGAGCAGTTCTTC
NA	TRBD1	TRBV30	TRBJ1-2	CAWVGQVDGYTF	TGTGCCTGGGTGGGACAGGTCGATGGCTACACCTTC
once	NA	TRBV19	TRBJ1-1	CASGPLNTEAFF	TGTGCCAGTGGACCGTTGAACACTGAAGCTTTCTTT
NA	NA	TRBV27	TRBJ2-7	CASSRAFSRTEYF	TGTGCCAGCAGTAGGGCCTTCTCCCGGACAGAGTACTTC
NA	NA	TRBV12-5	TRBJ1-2	CASGLLEPSNYGYTF	TGTGCTAGTGGCCTACTCGAACCCAGTAACTATGGCTACACCTTC
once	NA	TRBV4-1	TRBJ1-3	CASSPLGVGTGNTIYF	TGCGCCAGCAGCCCCCTGGGGGTAGGCACTGGAAACACCATATATTTT
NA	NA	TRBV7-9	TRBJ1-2	CASSYPQTTTSYGYTF	TGTGCCAGCAGCTACCCACAGACGACTACTAGCTATGGCTACACCTTC
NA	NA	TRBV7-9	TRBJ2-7	CASSLELGDYEQYF	TGTGCCAGCAGCTTAGAGCTAGGGGACTACGAGCAGTACTTC
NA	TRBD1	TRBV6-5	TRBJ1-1	CASSTGTGLNTEAFF	TGTGCCAGCAGTACCGGGACAGGCTTGAACACTGAAGCTTTCTTT
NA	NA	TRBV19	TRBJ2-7	CASSMTVSYEQYF	TGTGCCAGTAGTATGACGGTTTCCTACGAGCAGTACTTC
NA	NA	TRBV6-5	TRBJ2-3	CASSPTGNTDTQYF	TGTGCCAGCAGTCCCACGGGGAACACGGATACGCAGTATTTT
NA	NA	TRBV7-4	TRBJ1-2	CASSLRVRGGYTF	TGTGCCAGCAGCTTACGAGTCAGAGGAGGCTACACCTTC
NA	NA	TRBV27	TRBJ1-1	CASSLAGTLEAFF	TGTGCCAGCAGTCTTGCAGGGACGTTAGAAGCTTTCTTT
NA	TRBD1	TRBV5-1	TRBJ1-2	CASTGQGANFDGYTF	TGCGCCAGCACAGGACAGGGGGCGAATTTTGATGGCTACACCTTC
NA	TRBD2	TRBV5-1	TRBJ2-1	CASSLAGGPHNEQFF	TGCGCCAGCAGCTTAGCGGGGGGGCCACACAATGAGCAGTTCTTC
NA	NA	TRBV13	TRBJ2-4	CASSLALAGNIQYF	TGTGCCAGCAGCTTAGCCCTCGCCGGAAACATTCAGTACTTC
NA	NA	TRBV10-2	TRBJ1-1	CASSESWGVNTEAFF	TGCGCCAGCAGTGAGTCATGGGGGGTGAACACTGAAGCTTTCTTT
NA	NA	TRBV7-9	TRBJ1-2	CASSLDLAWGMGYTF	TGTGCCAGCAGCTTAGATCTGGCCTGGGGGATGGGCTACACCTTC
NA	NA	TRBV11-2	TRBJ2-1	CASSLFPPRGRNEQFF	TGTGCCAGCAGCTTATTTCCGCCAAGGGGACGCAATGAGCAGTTCTTC
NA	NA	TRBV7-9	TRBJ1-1	CASSSTGNTEAFF	TGTGCCAGCAGCAGTACGGGGAACACTGAAGCTTTCTTT
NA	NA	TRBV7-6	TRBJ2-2	CASSLDRANTGELFF	TGTGCCAGCAGCTTAGACCGAGCGAACACCGGGGAGCTGTTTTTT
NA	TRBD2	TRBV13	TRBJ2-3	CASNLERGGTDTQYF	TGTGCCAGCAACTTAGAGCGGGGGGGCACAGATACGCAGTATTTT
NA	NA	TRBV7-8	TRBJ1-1	CASSLGEGGHSEAFF	TGTGCCAGCAGCTTAGGGGAGGGGGGACACTCTGAAGCTTTCTTT
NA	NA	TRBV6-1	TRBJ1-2	CASRWTHGYTF	TGTGCCAGCAGGTGGACCCATGGCTACACCTTC
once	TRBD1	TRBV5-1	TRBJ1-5	CASSYTGEGNQPQHF	TGCGCCAGCAGTTACACAGGGGAGGGCAATCAGCCCCAGCATTTT
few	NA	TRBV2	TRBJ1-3	CASSAGSGNTIYF	TGTGCCAGCAGTGCAGGCTCTGGAAACACCATATATTTT
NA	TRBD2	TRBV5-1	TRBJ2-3	CASSSTSGGALDTQYF	TGCGCCAGCAGCTCGACTAGCGGGGGGGCCCTAGATACGCAGTATTTT
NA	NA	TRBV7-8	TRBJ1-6	CASSSPSGAGKSPLHF	TGTGCCAGCAGCTCACCCAGCGGGGCAGGGAAATCACCCCTCCACTTT
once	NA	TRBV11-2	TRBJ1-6	CASSFFRSSYNSPLHF	TGTGCCAGCAGCTTCTTCCGGAGCTCCTATAATTCACCCCTCCACTTT
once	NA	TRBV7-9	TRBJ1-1	CASSLSSPTEAFF	TGTGCCAGCAGCTTATCGTCCCCAACTGAAGCTTTCTTT
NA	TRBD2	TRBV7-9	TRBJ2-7	CASSSRGGQDEQYF	TGTGCCAGCAGCTCGCGGGGGGGCCAGGACGAGCAGTACTTC
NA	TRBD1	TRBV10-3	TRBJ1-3	CAISESPGTGLEDTIYF	TGTGCCATCAGTGAGAGCCCCGGGACAGGGTTAGAGGACACCATATATTTT
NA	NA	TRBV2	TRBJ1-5	CASSSVGQPQHF	TGTGCCAGCAGTTCCGTGGGTCAGCCCCAGCATTTT
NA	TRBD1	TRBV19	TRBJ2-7	CASSIPGQVYEQYF	TGTGCCAGTAGTATCCCGGGACAGGTCTACGAGCAGTACTTC
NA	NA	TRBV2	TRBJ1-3	CASSSEPNGNTIYF	TGTGCCAGTAGTTCTGAACCCAATGGAAACACCATATATTTT
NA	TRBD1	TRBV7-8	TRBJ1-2	CASRAGPPGGNYGYTF	TGTGCCAGCCGGGCGGGACCACCAGGGGGAAACTATGGCTACACCTTC